The clone carrying this T cell receptor (beta chain) was seen at least ten times. The data derive from a study of sequential checkpoint blockade in melanoma. Study as a whole: TCRβ was sequenced from DNA of 90 to 95 pretreatment tumors.

Stated treatment: randomized to nivolumab then ipilimumab (arm A) or the reverse (arm B). The CDR3 has 15 amino acids. The germline V gene has CDR1 SGHNT and CDR2 YENEEA. J was trimmed by 2 bases and V by 6 bases; bases with no gene match: 6. Here immunoSEQ multiplex PCR was the method, and the copy in TCRdb shows in-frame clones only, minus some. The sample includes thousands of clones, 20% to 25% seen only once; the top ten take about 9.5%. V is TRBV11-3 and J is TRBJ2-1, with TRBD2 matching over 8 bases. The specimen comprised tumor tissue (inferred from file names), sampled from a patient given nivolumab and ipilimumab in sequence. The TCR sequence derives from a human donor with melanoma. CDR3 in DNA: TGTGCCAGCAGGCCAACTAGCGGACCCTACAATGAGCAGTTCTTC. Amino acids: CASRPTSGPYNEQFF. Full variable domain (outside the CDR3, taken from reference TRBV11-3 and TRBJ2-1): EAGVVQSPRYKIIEKKQPVAFWCNPISGHNTLYWYLQNLGQGPELLIRYENEEAVDDSQLPKDRFSAERLKGVDSTLKIQPAELGDSAVYLCASRPTSGPYNEQFFGPGTRLTVL.